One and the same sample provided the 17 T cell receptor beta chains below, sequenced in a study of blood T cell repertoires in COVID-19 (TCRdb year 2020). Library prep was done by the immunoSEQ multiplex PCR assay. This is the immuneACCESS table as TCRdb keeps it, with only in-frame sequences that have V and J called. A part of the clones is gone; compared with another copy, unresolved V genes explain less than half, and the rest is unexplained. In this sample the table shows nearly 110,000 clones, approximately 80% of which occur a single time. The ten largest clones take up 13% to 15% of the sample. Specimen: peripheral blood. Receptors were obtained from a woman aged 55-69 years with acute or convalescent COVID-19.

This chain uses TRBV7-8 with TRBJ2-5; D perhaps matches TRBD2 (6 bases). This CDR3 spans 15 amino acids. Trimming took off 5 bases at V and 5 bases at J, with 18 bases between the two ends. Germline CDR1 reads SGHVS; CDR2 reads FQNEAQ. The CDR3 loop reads CASSPATGVGETQYF. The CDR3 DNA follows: TGTGCCAGCAGCCCAGCGACGGGGGTTGGGGAGACCCAGTACTTC.

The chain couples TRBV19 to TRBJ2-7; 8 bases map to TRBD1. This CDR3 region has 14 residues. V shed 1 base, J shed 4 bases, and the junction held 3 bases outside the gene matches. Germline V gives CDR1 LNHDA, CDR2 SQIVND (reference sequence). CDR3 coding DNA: TGTGCCAGTAGTATAGGGCAGGGGGCGTACGAGCAGTACTTC. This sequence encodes CASSIGQGAYEQYF.

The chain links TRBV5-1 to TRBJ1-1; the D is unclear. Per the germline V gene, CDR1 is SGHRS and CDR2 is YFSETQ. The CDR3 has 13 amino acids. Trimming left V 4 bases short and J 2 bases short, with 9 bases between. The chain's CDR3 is CASSRGYNTEAFF. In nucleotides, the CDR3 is TGCGCCAGCAGCCGAGGGTACAACACTGAAGCTTTCTTT.

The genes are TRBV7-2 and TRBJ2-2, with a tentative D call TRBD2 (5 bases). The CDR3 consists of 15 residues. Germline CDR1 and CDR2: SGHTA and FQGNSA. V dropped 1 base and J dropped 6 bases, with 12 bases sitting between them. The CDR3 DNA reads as TGTGCCAGCAGCTTAGGGCTAGCTCCCGCCGGGGAGCTGTTTTTT. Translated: CASSLGLAPAGELFF.

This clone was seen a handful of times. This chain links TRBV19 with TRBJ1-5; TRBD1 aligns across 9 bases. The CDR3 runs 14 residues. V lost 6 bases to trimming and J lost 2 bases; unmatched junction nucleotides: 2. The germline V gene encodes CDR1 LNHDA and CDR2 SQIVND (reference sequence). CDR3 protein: CASRRQGGNQPQHF. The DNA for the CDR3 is TGTGCCAGTAGAAGACAGGGGGGCAATCAGCCCCAGCATTTT.

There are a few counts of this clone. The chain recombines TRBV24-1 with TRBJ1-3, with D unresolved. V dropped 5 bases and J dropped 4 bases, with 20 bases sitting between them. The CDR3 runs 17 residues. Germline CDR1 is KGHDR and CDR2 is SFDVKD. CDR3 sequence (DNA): TGTGCCACCAGTGGCAAGAGTCAATTCTCCCTGGGAAACACCATATATTTT. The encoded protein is CATSGKSQFSLGNTIYF.

The CDR3 sequence: CASSRQDLSTNEQFF. As DNA, the CDR3 is TGTGCCAGCAGCAGACAGGACCTTAGTACCAATGAGCAGTTCTTC. The chain carries TRBV6-4 and TRBJ2-1; D is perhaps TRBD1 (6 bases). V was pared by 6 bases and J by 6 bases, with 18 bases between. CDR3 length: 15 amino acids. Germline V lookup: CDR1 MRHNA, CDR2 SNTAGT.

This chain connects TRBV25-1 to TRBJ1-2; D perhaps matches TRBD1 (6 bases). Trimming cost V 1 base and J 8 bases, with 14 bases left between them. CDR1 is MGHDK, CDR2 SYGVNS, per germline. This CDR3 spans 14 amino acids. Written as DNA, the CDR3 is TGTGCCAGCAGTGAATGGGGACATGCGGAAGGCTACACCTTC. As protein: CASSEWGHAEGYTF.

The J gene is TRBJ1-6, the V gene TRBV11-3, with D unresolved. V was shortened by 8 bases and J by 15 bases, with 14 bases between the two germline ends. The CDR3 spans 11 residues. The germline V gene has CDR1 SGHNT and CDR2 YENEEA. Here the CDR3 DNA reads TGTGCCAGCGCCGTCGGGTTAAGCCTCCACTTT. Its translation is CASAVGLSLHF.

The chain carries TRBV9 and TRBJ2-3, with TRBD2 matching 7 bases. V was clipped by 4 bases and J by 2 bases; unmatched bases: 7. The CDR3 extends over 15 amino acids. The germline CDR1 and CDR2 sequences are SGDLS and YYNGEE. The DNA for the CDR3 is TGTGCCAGCAGCACCCGACTAGCCGACACAGATACGCAGTATTTT. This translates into CASSTRLADTDTQYF.

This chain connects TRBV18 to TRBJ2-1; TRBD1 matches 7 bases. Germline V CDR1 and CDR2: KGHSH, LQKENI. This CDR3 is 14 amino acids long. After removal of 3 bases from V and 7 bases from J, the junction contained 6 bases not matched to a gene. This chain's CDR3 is CASSPMTGRNEQFF. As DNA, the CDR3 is TGTGCCAGCTCACCTATGACAGGGAGAAATGAGCAGTTCTTC.

Here the CDR3 DNA reads TGTGCCAGCAGTGTTCGGGGTTGGGAGCAGTTCTTC. It yields the protein CASSVRGWEQFF. V and J are TRBV2 and TRBJ2-1; maybe TRBD2 (5 bases). The CDR3 is 12 amino acids. Germline lookup yields CDR1 SNHLY and CDR2 FYNNEI. V gave up 4 bases and J gave up 10 bases, with 11 bases separating them.

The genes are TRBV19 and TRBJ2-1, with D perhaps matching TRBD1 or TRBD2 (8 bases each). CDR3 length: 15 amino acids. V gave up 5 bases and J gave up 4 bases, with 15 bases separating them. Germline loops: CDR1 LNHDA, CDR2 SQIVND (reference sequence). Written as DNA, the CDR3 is TGTGCCAGTAGTGTAGCGGGACAGGCATACAATGAGCAGTTCTTC. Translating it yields CASSVAGQAYNEQFF.

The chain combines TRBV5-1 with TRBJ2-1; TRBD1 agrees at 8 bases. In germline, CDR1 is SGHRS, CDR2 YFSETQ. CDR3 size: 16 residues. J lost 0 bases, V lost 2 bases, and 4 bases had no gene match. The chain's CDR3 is CASSFWTGNSYNEQFF. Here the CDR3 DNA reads TGCGCCAGCAGCTTTTGGACAGGGAACTCCTACAATGAGCAGTTCTTC.

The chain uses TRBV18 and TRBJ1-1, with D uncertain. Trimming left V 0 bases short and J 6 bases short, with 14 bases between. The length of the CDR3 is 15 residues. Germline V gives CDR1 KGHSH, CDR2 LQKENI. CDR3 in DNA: TGTGCCAGCTCACCACCGTTGTCAGGATTGGCTGAAGCTTTCTTT. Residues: CASSPPLSGLAEAFF.

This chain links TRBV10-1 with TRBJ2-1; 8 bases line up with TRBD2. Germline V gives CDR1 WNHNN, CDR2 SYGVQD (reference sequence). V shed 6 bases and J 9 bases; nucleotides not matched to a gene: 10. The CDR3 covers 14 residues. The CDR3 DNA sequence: TGCGCCAGCAGAGCGAGCGGGAGAGAGGGTGAGCAGTTCTTC. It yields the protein CASRASGREGEQFF.

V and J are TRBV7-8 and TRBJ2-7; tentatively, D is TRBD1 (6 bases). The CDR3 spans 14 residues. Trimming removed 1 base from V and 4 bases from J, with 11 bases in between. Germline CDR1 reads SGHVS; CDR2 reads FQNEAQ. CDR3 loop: CASSLEGQGYEQYF. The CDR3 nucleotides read TGTGCCAGCAGCTTAGAAGGCCAGGGGTACGAGCAGTACTTC.